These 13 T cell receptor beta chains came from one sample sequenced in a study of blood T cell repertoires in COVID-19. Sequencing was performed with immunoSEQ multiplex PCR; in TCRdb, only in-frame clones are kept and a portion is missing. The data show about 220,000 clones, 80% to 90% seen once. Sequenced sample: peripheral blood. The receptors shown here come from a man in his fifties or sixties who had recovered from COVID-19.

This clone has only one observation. The CDR3 is CASSLLASGGADTQYF. Here the CDR3 DNA reads TGTGCCAGCAGTTTACTGGCTAGCGGGGGTGCGGATACGCAGTATTTT. This chain uses TRBV27 with TRBJ2-3, with 10 bases identical to TRBD2. The CDR3 consists of 16 residues. Germline CDR1 reads MNHEY; CDR2 reads SMNVEV (reference sequence). V shed 2 bases and J 6 bases; nucleotides not matched to a gene: 8.

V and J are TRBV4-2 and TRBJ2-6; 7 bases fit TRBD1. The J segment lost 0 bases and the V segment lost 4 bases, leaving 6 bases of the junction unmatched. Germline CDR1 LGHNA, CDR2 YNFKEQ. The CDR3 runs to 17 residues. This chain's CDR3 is CASSLGQASSGANVLTF. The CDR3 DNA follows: TGTGCCAGCAGCCTAGGACAGGCAAGCTCTGGGGCCAACGTCCTGACTTTC.

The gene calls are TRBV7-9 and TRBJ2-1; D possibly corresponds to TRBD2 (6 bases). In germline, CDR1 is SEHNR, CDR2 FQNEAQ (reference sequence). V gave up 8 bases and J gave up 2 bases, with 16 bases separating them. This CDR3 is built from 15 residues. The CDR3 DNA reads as TGTGCCAGCCCTACCGGAGGGAGGACCTACAATGAGCAGTTCTTC. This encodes CASPTGGRTYNEQFF.

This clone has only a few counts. The CDR3 reads CASKYSGTGREKLFF. The CDR3 region has the DNA TGTGCCAGCAAATATTCCGGGACAGGGCGTGAAAAACTGTTTTTT. The chain couples TRBV28 to TRBJ1-4; 9 bases map to TRBD1. The CDR3 consists of 15 residues. Germline V gene data show CDR1 as MDHEN and CDR2 as SYDVKM. Trimming cost V 7 bases and J 7 bases; bases outside gene matches: 10.

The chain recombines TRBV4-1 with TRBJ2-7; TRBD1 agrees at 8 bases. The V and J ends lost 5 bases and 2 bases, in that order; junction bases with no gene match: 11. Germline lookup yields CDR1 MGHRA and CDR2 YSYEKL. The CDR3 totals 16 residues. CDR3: CASSSYSTGATYEQYF. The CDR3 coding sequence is TGCGCCAGCAGCTCATACTCGACAGGGGCCACCTACGAGCAGTACTTC.

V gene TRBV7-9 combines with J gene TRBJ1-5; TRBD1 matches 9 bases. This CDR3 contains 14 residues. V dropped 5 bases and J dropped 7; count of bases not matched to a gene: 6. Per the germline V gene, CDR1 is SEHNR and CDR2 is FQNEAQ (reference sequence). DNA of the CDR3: TGTGCCAGCAGCGCTACAGGGGGCGGGCAGCCCCAGCATTTT. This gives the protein CASSATGGGQPQHF. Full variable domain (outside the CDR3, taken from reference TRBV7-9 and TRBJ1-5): DTGVSQNPRHKITKRGQNVTFRCDPISEHNRLYWYRQTLGQGPEFLTYFQNEAQLEKSRLLSDRFSAERPKGSFSTLEIQRTEQGDSAMYLCASSATGGGQPQHFGDGTRLSIL.

In DNA, the CDR3 is TGTGCCAGCAGTTACTCCGACAAGGGCACAGATACGCAGTATTTT. This codes for CASSYSDKGTDTQYF. The chain is built from TRBV6-5 and TRBJ2-3, with D unresolved. Germline V gene sequence: CDR1 MNHEY, CDR2 SVGAGI. The CDR3 loop spans 15 amino acids. Trimming pared 0 bases from V and 1 base from J, leaving 8 bases between.

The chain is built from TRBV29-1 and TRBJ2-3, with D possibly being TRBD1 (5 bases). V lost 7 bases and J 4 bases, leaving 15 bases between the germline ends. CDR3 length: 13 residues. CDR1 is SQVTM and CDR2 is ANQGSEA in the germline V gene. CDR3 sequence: CSAWQGFADTQYF. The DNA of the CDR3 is TGCAGCGCTTGGCAGGGTTTTGCAGATACGCAGTATTTT.

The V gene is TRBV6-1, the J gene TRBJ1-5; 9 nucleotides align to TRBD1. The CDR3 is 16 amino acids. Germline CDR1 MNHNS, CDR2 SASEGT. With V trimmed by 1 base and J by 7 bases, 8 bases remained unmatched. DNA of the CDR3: TGTGCCAGCAGTGAAGAGGGACAGGGACGAAACCAGCCCCAGCATTTT. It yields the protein CASSEEGQGRNQPQHF.

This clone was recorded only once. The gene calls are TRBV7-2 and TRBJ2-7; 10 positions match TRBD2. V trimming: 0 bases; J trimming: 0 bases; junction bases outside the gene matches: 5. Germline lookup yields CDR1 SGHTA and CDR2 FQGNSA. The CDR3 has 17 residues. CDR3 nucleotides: TGTGCCAGCAGCTTAGCGACTAGCGGGCTTAGCTCCTACGAGCAGTACTTC. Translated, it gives CASSLATSGLSSYEQYF.

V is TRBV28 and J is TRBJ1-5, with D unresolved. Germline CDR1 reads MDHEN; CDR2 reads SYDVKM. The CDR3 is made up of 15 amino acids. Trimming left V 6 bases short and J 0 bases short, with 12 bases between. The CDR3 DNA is TGTGCCAGCAGACCGCAGATGTATAGCAATCAGCCCCAGCATTTT. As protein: CASRPQMYSNQPQHF.

The CDR3 region is CASRLAGVGDTQYF. The DNA for the CDR3 is TGTGCCAGCAGGCTAGCGGGGGTAGGGGATACGCAGTATTTT. The chain is built from TRBV6-5 and TRBJ2-3; 10 nucleotides line up with TRBD2. Germline V gene sequence: CDR1 MNHEY, CDR2 SVGAGI. V was clipped by 6 bases and J by 6 bases; unmatched bases: 6. The CDR3 consists of 14 residues.

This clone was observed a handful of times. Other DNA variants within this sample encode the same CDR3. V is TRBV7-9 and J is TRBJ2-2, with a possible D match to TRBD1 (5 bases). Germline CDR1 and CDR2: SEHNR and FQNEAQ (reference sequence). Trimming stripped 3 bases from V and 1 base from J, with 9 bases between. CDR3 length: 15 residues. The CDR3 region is CASSLGQGNTGELFF. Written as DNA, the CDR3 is TGTGCCAGCAGCTTGGGGCAGGGGAACACCGGGGAGCTGTTTTTT.